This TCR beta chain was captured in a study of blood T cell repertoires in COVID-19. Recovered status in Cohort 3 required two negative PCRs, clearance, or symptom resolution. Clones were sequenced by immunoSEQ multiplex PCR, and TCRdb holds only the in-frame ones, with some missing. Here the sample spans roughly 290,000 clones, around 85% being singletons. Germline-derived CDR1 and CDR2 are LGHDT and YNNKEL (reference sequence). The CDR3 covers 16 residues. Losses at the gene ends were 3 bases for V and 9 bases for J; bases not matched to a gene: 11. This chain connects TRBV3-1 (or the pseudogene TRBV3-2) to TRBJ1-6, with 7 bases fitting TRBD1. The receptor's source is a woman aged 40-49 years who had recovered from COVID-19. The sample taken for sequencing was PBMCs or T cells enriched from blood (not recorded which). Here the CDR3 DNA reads TGTGCCAGCAGCCAGGCCCGGACAGGAATACGTTCACCCCTCCACTTT. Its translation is CASSQARTGIRSPLHF.